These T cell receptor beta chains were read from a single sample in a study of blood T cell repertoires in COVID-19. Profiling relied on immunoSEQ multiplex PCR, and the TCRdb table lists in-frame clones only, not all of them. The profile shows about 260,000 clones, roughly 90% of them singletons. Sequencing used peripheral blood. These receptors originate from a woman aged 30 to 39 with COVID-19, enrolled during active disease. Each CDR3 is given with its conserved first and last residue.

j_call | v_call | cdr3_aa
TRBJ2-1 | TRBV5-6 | CASSLVAGGPGEQFF
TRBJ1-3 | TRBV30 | CACTLMGQGKGNTIYF
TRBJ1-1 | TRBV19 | CASRKQELNTEAFF
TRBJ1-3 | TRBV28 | CASSFTELAGNTIYF
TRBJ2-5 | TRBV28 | CASSLKSGRETQYF
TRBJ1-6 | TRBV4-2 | CASSRSRDREDSPLHF
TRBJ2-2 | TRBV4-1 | CASSQGAAGGPLQRELFF
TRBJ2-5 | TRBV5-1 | CASSLADTGGETQYF
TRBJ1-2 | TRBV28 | CASRPSRGLSYGYTF
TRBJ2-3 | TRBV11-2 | CASSPRQGATDTQYF
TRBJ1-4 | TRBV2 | CASSRGGYEKLFF
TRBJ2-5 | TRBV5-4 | CASGPNRGRRLETQYF
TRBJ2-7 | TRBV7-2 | CASRHPVFYEQYF
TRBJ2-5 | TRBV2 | CASIPGQGAKTQYF
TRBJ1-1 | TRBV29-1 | CSARPGGSTEAFF
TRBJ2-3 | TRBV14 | CASSQRGYTDTQYF
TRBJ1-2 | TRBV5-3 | CARRKRKIGGYTF
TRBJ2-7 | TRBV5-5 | CASSLKTGYEQYF
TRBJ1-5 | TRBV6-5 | CASSYSRISNQPQHF
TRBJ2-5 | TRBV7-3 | CASSPLAGRGETQYF
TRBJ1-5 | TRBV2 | CASSDTASNQPQHF
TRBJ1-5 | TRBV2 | CASRERTGPNQPQHF
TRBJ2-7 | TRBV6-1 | CASSERFGLSYEQYF
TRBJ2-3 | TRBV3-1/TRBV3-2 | CASSLTRGAGDTQYF
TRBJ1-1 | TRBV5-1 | CASSSGLMVVGTEAFF
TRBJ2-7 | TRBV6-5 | CASSQDSYEQYF
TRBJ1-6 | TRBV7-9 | CASSLRGSNSPLHF
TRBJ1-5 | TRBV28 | CASSLWSGQDNQPQHF
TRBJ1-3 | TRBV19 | CASSPRRDSGNTIYF
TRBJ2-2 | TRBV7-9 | CASSRGGQNTGELFF
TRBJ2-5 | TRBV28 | CASSLSETRVGETQYF
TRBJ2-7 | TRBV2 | CASTSGSSYEQYF
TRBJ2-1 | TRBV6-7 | CASSYPASSGRLGEQFF
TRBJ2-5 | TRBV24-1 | CATSDFGGTGLGTQYF
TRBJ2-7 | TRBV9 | CASSQATGTEQYF
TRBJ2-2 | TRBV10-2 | CATSETGQNTGELFF
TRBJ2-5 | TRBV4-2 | CASSQVSGETQYF